This is a list of T cell receptor beta chains from one sample in a study of Graves' ophthalmopathy and Graves' hyperthyroidism. In TCRdb, the multiplex PCR reads were re-called with MiXCR into one record per CDR3 protein. The sample lists about 740,000 distinct CDR3 sequences, 35% to 50% occurring once. Material for sequencing was peripheral blood. The receptors stem from an adult man with Graves' ophthalmopathy. Both conserved end residues are part of each CDR3. D genes are given only for firm matches. Where a row states a size, it is once, few, many or the class of an expanded clone; other rows omit it.

TRBJ2-2	many	TRBV7-8	TRBD1	CASSLGGTEVTGELFF	TGTGCCAGCAGCTTAGGAGGGACAGAAGTCACCGGGGAGCTGTTTTTT
TRBJ2-7	many	TRBV11-1	-	CASSFSITYPEQYF	TGTGCCAGCAGCTTCTCCATAACCTACCCCGAGCAGTACTTC
TRBJ2-7	once	TRBV10-3	TRBD2	CASSLTSGIGSEQYF	TGTGCCAGCAGTTTAACTAGCGGGATCGGGTCCGAGCAGTACTTC
TRBJ2-2	-	TRBV25-1	TRBD1	CASSDGQGASGTGELFF	TGTGCCAGCAGTGATGGACAGGGGGCATCGGGAACCGGGGAGCTGTTTTTT
TRBJ1-2	once	TRBV25-1	-	CASVESNYYGYTF	TGTGCCAGCGTTGAAAGCAACTACTATGGCTACACCTTC
TRBJ2-5	few	TRBV20-1	-	CSANRGGETQYF	TGCAGTGCTAACAGGGGGGGAGAGACCCAGTACTTC
TRBJ2-7	-	TRBV4-3	-	CASSQDLQGWYEQYF	TGCGCCAGCAGCCAAGATCTGCAGGGATGGTACGAGCAGTACTTC
TRBJ2-5	-	TRBV9	TRBD1	CASSVSTGVYETQYF	TGTGCCAGCAGCGTATCGACAGGGGTCTATGAGACCCAGTACTTC
TRBJ1-1	-	TRBV10-3	-	CASRESEGEAEAFF	TGTGCCAGCAGAGAGTCTGAGGGTGAGGCTGAAGCTTTCTTT
TRBJ2-5	-	TRBV7-8	TRBD2	CASARDGGQETQYF	TGTGCCAGCGCGCGGGACGGGGGGCAAGAGACCCAGTACTTC
TRBJ1-1	-	TRBV11-1	TRBD1	CASSTGDRQNTEAFF	TGTGCCAGCAGCACGGGGGACAGACAAAACACTGAAGCTTTCTTT
TRBJ1-5	-	TRBV9	-	CASSQDWQDQPQHF	TGTGCCAGCAGCCAAGATTGGCAGGATCAGCCCCAGCATTTT
TRBJ2-5	-	TRBV4-3	TRBD2	CASSQDFIRAGGRQETQYF	TGCGCCAGCAGCCAAGATTTCATAAGAGCGGGAGGCCGACAAGAGACCCAGTACTTC
TRBJ2-3	-	TRBV29-1	-	CSVVGGGNPTDTQYF	TGCAGCGTTGTTGGGGGAGGAAATCCCACAGATACGCAGTATTTT
TRBJ2-7	few	TRBV11-1	TRBD1	CASSQAVQGGEQYF	TGTGCCAGCAGCCAAGCCGTACAGGGGGGCGAGCAGTACTTC
TRBJ2-7	-	TRBV20-1	-	CSASRGSYSYEQYF	TGCAGTGCTAGTAGGGGCTCTTACTCCTACGAGCAGTACTTC
TRBJ2-7	many	TRBV10-2	TRBD1	CASSEVTGGNEQYF	TGCGCCAGCAGTGAGGTAACAGGGGGGAACGAGCAGTACTTC
TRBJ2-5	-	TRBV7-3	-	CASSGLTLQETQYF	TGTGCCAGCAGTGGGTTGACACTCCAAGAGACCCAGTACTTC
TRBJ1-2	few	TRBV6-4	-	CASRTGFRADGYTF	TGTGCCAGCAGAACAGGGTTCAGGGCGGATGGCTACACCTTC
TRBJ2-7	many	TRBV10-3	TRBD1	CAISDPLTGASSYEQYF	TGTGCCATCAGTGACCCTCTCACAGGGGCCTCCTCCTACGAGCAGTACTTC
TRBJ2-7	few	TRBV7-2	-	CALGIRVPYEQYF	TGTGCACTGGGAATAAGGGTTCCCTACGAGCAGTACTTC
TRBJ1-5	-	TRBV19	-	CASSIDRTVGQPQHF	TGTGCCAGTAGTATAGACCGGACAGTGGGCCAGCCCCAGCATTTT
TRBJ2-5	many	TRBV29-1	TRBD1	CSVPGTGSETQYF	TGCAGCGTTCCAGGGACAGGTAGCGAGACCCAGTACTTC
TRBJ2-7	-	TRBV10-3	TRBD1	CAISDSGGYEQYF	TGTGCCATCAGTGACTCAGGGGGTTACGAGCAGTACTTC
TRBJ1-2	once	TRBV10-3	TRBD1	CAIATGSGTTNYGYTF	TGTGCCATCGCGACAGGGTCGGGGACAACCAACTATGGCTACACCTTC
TRBJ1-4	many	TRBV2	-	CASILGINEKLFF	TGTGCCAGCATTCTGGGGATTAATGAAAAACTGTTTTTT
TRBJ2-6	many	TRBV20-1	TRBD1	CSASPPGGGGANVLTF	TGCAGTGCTAGTCCACCAGGGGGCGGTGGGGCCAACGTCCTGACTTTC
TRBJ1-1	-	TRBV9	-	CASSPRRDAEAFF	TGTGCCAGCAGCCCTCGACGGGACGCTGAAGCTTTCTTT
TRBJ1-4	few	TRBV7-9	TRBD1	CASSLVGRGANEKLFF	TGTGCCAGCAGCTTAGTGGGCAGGGGGGCTAATGAAAAACTGTTTTTT
TRBJ1-1	-	TRBV19	TRBD1	CASSILFLRQGGTEAFF	TGTGCCAGTAGCATCCTTTTCCTTCGACAGGGAGGGACTGAAGCTTTCTTT
TRBJ1-2	few	TRBV4-3	TRBD1	CASSPTTGWDYGYTF	TGCGCCAGCAGCCCGACGACAGGGTGGGACTATGGCTACACCTTC
TRBJ1-1	-	TRBV10-3	TRBD1	CATGQGMNTEAFF	TGTGCCACCGGACAGGGCATGAACACTGAAGCTTTCTTT
TRBJ2-3	-	TRBV11-2	-	CASSTRLESPYF	TGTGCCAGCAGCACCAGACTAGAGTCGCCGTATTTT
TRBJ2-7	few	TRBV7-3	-	CASSLQAGEQYF	TGTGCCAGCAGCTTACAGGCGGGGGAGCAGTACTTC
TRBJ1-2	-	TRBV25-1	TRBD1	CASSEYTKTGAGGYTF	TGTGCCAGCAGTGAATATACAAAGACAGGGGCTGGAGGCTACACCTTC
TRBJ1-5	-	TRBV24-1	-	CASSYRQVNQPQHF	TGTGCCAGCAGTTACAGACAGGTCAATCAGCCCCAGCATTTT
TRBJ1-3	many	TRBV25-1	TRBD1	CASSGQGASGNTIYF	TGTGCCAGCAGTGGCCAGGGGGCCTCTGGAAACACCATATATTTT
TRBJ1-2	-	TRBV29-1	-	CNVQTDPYGYTF	TGCAACGTGCAAACAGATCCCTATGGTTACACCTTC
TRBJ2-7	-	TRBV13	TRBD1	CASSPRTGEELYGQYF	TGTGCCAGCAGCCCACGGACAGGCGAGGAGTTGTACGGGCAGTACTTC
TRBJ2-7	-	TRBV29-1	TRBD1	CSVEVPGTGYEQCF	TGCAGCGTTGAAGTCCCCGGGACAGGCTACGAGCAGTGCTTC
TRBJ2-5	few	TRBV7-9	-	CASSLAPLGGGRYGTQYF	TGTGCCAGCAGCTTAGCCCCCTTAGGGGGGGGAAGATACGGGACCCAGTACTTC
TRBJ1-2	many	TRBV10-3	TRBD1	CAISEPGGDGYTF	TGTGCCATCAGTGAACCAGGGGGGGATGGCTACACCTTC
TRBJ2-6	-	TRBV15	-	CATSREGWDGANVLTF	TGTGCCACCAGCAGAGAGGGGTGGGACGGGGCCAACGTCCTGACTTTC
TRBJ2-2	few	TRBV5-1	-	CASSLGGGGAGGELFF	TGCGCCAGCAGCTTGGGCGGCGGGGGCGCTGGCGGGGAGCTGTTTTTT
TRBJ1-5	few	TRBV6-6	TRBD1	CASSYGTAYSNQPQHF	TGTGCCAGCAGTTACGGGACAGCTTATAGCAATCAGCCCCAGCATTTT